This T cell receptor (beta chain) derives from a study of post-analysis software for immune sequencing data. On the study more broadly: In terms of disease course, relapsing-remitting, secondary progressive and progressive-relapsing multiple sclerosis were included. Study results and caveats: Patients had higher frequencies than controls of five TRBV segments, including TRBV5-6, TRBV5-1 and TRBV20-1. Strong same-batch co-clustering of samples appeared with F measure clustering. Among multiple sclerosis patients, normalized Chao1 diversity was significantly below that of controls.

This clonotype was detected only a few times. Antigen: not known. At one end, the junction sequence differs from germline, possibly due to a read error. CDR1 is SQVTM, CDR2 ANQGSEA, per germline. The CDR3 is 16 residues long. Unique-molecular-identifier-tagged TCR beta cDNA libraries were used. T cells numbering roughly 1 to 10 million yielded 500,000 to 550,000 cDNA molecules. Each CDR3 protein is one row after TCRdb ran MiXCR on the PCR reads. The sample contains 650,000 to 850,000 distinct CDR3 sequences, approximately 57% of which appear only once. The receptor comes from a girl between 5 and 17 years old with multiple sclerosis. The genes are TRBV29-1 and TRBJ2-3; TRBD2 matches 13 bases. The sequenced sample consisted of blood. This CDR3 is CGVEGGLAGMLDTQYF. The CDR3 region has the DNA TGCGGCGTTGAAGGGGGACTAGCGGGAATGCTCGATACGCAGTATTTT.